This T cell receptor beta chain is drawn from a study of T cells in Graves' hyperthyroidism and ophthalmopathy. V was clipped by 0 bases and J by 6 bases, with 13 bases between them. The CDR3 covers 15 residues. The germline CDR1 and CDR2 sequences are LGHDT and YNNKEL (reference sequence). Authors of the study amplified TCR beta CDR3 regions from RNA transcripts. With the HTBI primer set, the TCR CDR3 went through a first round of RT-PCR. Using its own MiXCR run on the multiplex PCR reads, TCRdb lists one record per CDR3 protein. The table records about 300,000 distinct CDR3 sequences, 16% of them present only once.

The sample comprised blood. This TCR was recovered from a young man with Graves' hyperthyroidism. This chain joins TRBV3-1 and TRBJ2-3, with D tentatively TRBD1 or TRBD2 (5 bases each). The CDR3 here is CASSQEGVAGDTQYF. The CDR3 nucleotides are TGTGCCAGCAGCCAAGAGGGGGTTGCCGGGGATACGCAGTATTTT.